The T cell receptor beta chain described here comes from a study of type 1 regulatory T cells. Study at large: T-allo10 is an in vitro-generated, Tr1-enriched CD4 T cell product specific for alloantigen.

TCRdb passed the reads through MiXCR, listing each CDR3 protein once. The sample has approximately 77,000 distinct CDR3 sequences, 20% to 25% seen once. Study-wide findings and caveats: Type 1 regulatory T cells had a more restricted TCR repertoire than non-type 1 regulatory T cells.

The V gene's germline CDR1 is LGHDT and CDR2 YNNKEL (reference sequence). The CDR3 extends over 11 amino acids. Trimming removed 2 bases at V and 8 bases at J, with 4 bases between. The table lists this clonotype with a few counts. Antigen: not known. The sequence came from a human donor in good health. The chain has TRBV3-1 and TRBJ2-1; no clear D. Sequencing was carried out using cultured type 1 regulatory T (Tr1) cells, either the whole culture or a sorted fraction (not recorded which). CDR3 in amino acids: CASSQTYEQFF. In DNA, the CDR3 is TGTGCCAGCAGCCAAACCTATGAGCAGTTCTTC.